The 20 T cell receptor beta chains in this list originate from one sample, sequenced in a study of blood T cells in healthy people across ages. It was with a sample-barcoded 5' primer and a J-beta primer mix that a second PCR of roughly 7 to 12 cycles was run. TCRdb redid the calling of the 5' RACE reads with MiXCR, one entry per CDR3 protein. The sample has 1.5 million to 2 million distinct CDR3 sequences; about 35% are singletons. Sequenced sample: blood. Receptors originate from a woman aged 25 to 39 in good health.

The chain recombines TRBV11-2 with TRBJ2-7; D possibly corresponds to TRBD2 (5 bases). Germline V gives CDR1 SGHAT, CDR2 FQNNGV. V gave up 4 bases and J gave up 1 base, with 11 bases separating them. This CDR3 is 14 amino acids long. The CDR3 is CASSSTAGSYEQYF. The CDR3 DNA reads TGTGCCAGCAGCTCTACGGCGGGTTCCTACGAGCAGTACTTC.

The chain uses TRBV7-2 and TRBJ2-3, with D possibly TRBD2 on 5 matching bases. Trimming removed 5 bases from V and 0 bases from J, with 12 bases in between. The CDR3 consists of 15 residues. Germline values: CDR1 SGHTA, CDR2 FQGNSA. The CDR3 reads CASSHRGLSTDTQYF. CDR3 coding DNA: TGTGCCAGCAGCCACCGGGGATTAAGCACAGATACGCAGTATTTT.

The J gene is TRBJ1-2, the V gene TRBV20-1, with 10 bases fitting TRBD1. The CDR3 spans 12 residues. The V and J ends lost 3 bases and 7 bases, in that order; junction bases with no gene match: 2. Per the germline V gene, CDR1 is DFQATT and CDR2 is SNEGSKA (reference sequence). CDR3 sequence reads: CSASGQGGGYTF. CDR3 DNA: TGCAGTGCTAGCGGACAGGGGGGTGGCTACACCTTC.

This chain connects TRBV28 to TRBJ2-1, with D perhaps matching TRBD1 (5 bases). Deletions cut 11 bases from V and 4 bases from J, with 24 bases between. The CDR3 runs to 16 residues. Germline lookup yields CDR1 MDHEN and CDR2 SYDVKM. The CDR3 DNA sequence: TGTGCCTCAAAGGGCAGGCAGGGCCCCTATTACAATGAGCAGTTCTTC. Translating it yields CASKGRQGPYYNEQFF.

The chain has TRBV20-1 and TRBJ2-5; D gene ambiguous. Looked up from germline, CDR1 is DFQATT and CDR2 is SNEGSKA (reference sequence). The CDR3 totals 15 residues. V was shortened by 2 bases and J by 2 bases, with 15 bases between the two germline ends. The DNA for the CDR3 is TGCAGTGCTAGATTGTTCGGAAACCGGCAAGAGACCCAGTACTTC. As protein: CSARLFGNRQETQYF.

The gene calls are TRBV2 and TRBJ1-5, with TRBD1 as a possible D gene (5 bases). This CDR3 contains 14 residues. Trimming pared 10 bases from V and 3 bases from J, leaving 16 bases between. Germline V gene sequence: CDR1 SNHLY, CDR2 FYNNEI. CDR3: CATRERGSNQPQHF. DNA of the CDR3: TGTGCCACCCGGGAGAGGGGATCCAATCAGCCCCAGCATTTT.

This chain connects TRBV20-1 to TRBJ2-2; D unresolved. Trimming shortened V by 0 bases and J by 7 bases, and 9 bases separated the two germline ends. CDR3 length: 13 amino acids. Germline V CDR1 and CDR2: DFQATT, SNEGSKA (reference sequence). For the CDR3, the DNA is TGCAGTGCTAGAGATAGCCCCCGCGGGGAGCTGTTTTTT. Its translation is CSARDSPRGELFF.

V gene TRBV7-3 combines with J gene TRBJ2-6; 10 bases line up with TRBD2. Unmatched junction bases numbered 7, after V lost 5 bases and J lost 0 bases. The germline V gene has CDR1 SGHTA and CDR2 FQGTGA. The CDR3 loop spans 18 amino acids. CDR3 nucleotides: TGTGCCAGCAGCCCCATGGGACTAGCGCGCTCTGGGGCCAACGTCCTGACTTTC. The encoded protein is CASSPMGLARSGANVLTF.

This sequence joins TRBV7-9 and TRBJ2-7; 7 bases match TRBD2. Germline CDR1 reads SEHNR; CDR2 reads FQNEAQ (reference sequence). This CDR3 is built from 16 residues. Unmatched junction bases numbered 12, after V lost 4 bases and J lost 3 bases. CDR3 bases: TGTGCCAGCAGCTCTCATCTAGCGGCTGGGGGCTACGAGCAGTACTTC. Its translation: CASSSHLAAGGYEQYF.

This clonotype has a single count. This may arise from a read error, as a much more abundant clone is one base away. The CDR3 nucleotides read TGCGCCAGCAGGGGACTAGCTTCATCCCACAATGAGCAGTTCTTC. It codes for CASRGLASSHNEQFF. The genes are TRBV5-1 and TRBJ2-1; 9 nucleotides line up with TRBD2. The ends lost 5 bases at V and 5 bases at J; junction bases unmatched: 8. Germline CDR1 reads SGHRS; CDR2 reads YFSETQ. The length of the CDR3 is 15 residues.

The chain links TRBV7-6 to TRBJ1-5; D is possibly TRBD1 (6 bases). The CDR3 contains 14 residues. With 5 bases removed from V and 6 bases from J, the gap between germline ends came to 14 bases. Germline V gene lookup returns CDR1 SGHVS and CDR2 FNYEAQ. The CDR3 coding sequence is TGTGCCAGCAGCCCAGGACAGTTGAGTCAGCCCCAGCATTTT. It is translated as CASSPGQLSQPQHF.

The chain is built from TRBV5-1 and TRBJ1-4, with a weak D call TRBD1 (5 bases). This CDR3 contains 15 residues. Germline V gene sequence: CDR1 SGHRS, CDR2 YFSETQ. The ends were cut back, 1 base at V and 2 bases at J, with 9 bases in the middle. The CDR3 nucleotides are TGCGCCAGCAGCTTGTCCGGACATACTAATGAAAAACTGTTTTTT. Protein: CASSLSGHTNEKLFF.

Turning to this clonotype: One base away lies a much larger clone, so this may be a sequencing read error. This chain joins TRBV27 and TRBJ2-1; 8 positions agree with TRBD2. The CDR3 has 15 residues. Germline V gives CDR1 MNHEY, CDR2 SMNVEV (reference sequence). CDR3 nucleotides: TGTGCCAGCAGTTTAGACGGGGGGGCCGGACTTGAGCAGCTCTTC. This translates into CASSLDGGAGLEQLF.

V gene TRBV7-9 combines with J gene TRBJ2-1; D gene uncertain. The CDR3 is 14 residues long. Germline V gene data show CDR1 as SEHNR and CDR2 as FQNEAQ (reference sequence). V dropped 5 bases and J dropped 10 bases, with 18 bases sitting between them. This chain's CDR3 is CASSKTGPRPEQFF. The CDR3 DNA follows: TGTGCCAGCAGCAAGACTGGCCCCCGCCCCGAGCAGTTCTTC.

This clonotype was picked up many times. The chain uses TRBV20-1 and TRBJ2-3; 7 bases line up with TRBD2. The CDR3 is 16 amino acids. Germline V gives CDR1 DFQATT, CDR2 SNEGSKA (reference sequence). V dropped 0 bases and J dropped 4; count of bases not matched to a gene: 10. CDR3 amino acids: CSARDPFAGDADTQYF. CDR3 coding DNA: TGCAGTGCTAGAGATCCCTTCGCGGGGGATGCAGATACGCAGTATTTT.

This clonotype was observed many times. J is TRBJ2-1 and V is TRBV27, with D perhaps assigned TRBD1 or TRBD2 (5 bases each). With 5 bases removed from V and 9 bases from J, the gap between germline ends came to 14 bases. This CDR3 spans 13 amino acids. Germline V gene lookup returns CDR1 MNHEY and CDR2 SMNVEV (reference sequence). The CDR3 region is CASSPRGGREQFF. The CDR3 DNA is TGTGCCAGCAGTCCCCGGGGCGGACGTGAGCAGTTCTTC.

The chain employs TRBV27 and TRBJ1-2; 8 bases are a match to TRBD1. The junction had 5 bases not matched to a gene; V was cut back by 4 bases and J by 4 bases. The CDR3 runs 14 residues. From germline, CDR1 is MNHEY and CDR2 SMNVEV (reference sequence). The CDR3 is CASSSIGQGYGYTF. The CDR3 nucleotides read TGTGCCAGCAGTTCAATAGGACAGGGCTATGGCTACACCTTC.

As for this clonotype: The junction and the germline gene differ at one end; a read error may be behind it. The chain links TRBV7-2 to TRBJ1-2, with D possibly being TRBD1 (5 bases). The CDR3 runs to 14 residues. CDR1 and CDR2 from the germline V gene are SGHTA and FQGNSA. CDR3 protein: CASSRNDRPYGYTF. CDR3 DNA: TGTGCTAGCAGCCGGAACGACAGACCCTATGGCTACACCTTC.

This clonotype appeared a few times. The J gene is TRBJ1-5, the V gene TRBV15, with 7 bases matching TRBD1. The CDR3 sequence is 15 residues long. Losses at the gene ends were 1 base for V and 6 bases for J; bases not matched to a gene: 6. The germline V gene encodes CDR1 LNHNV and CDR2 YYDKDF (reference sequence). CDR3 amino acids: CATSRVEGAGQPQHF. The CDR3 coding sequence is TGTGCCACCAGCAGAGTGGAGGGGGCGGGTCAGCCCCAGCATTTT. Full variable domain (outside the CDR3, taken from reference TRBV15 and TRBJ1-5): DAMVIQNPRYQVTQFGKPVTLSCSQTLNHNVMYWYQQKSSQAPKLLFHYYDKDFNNEADTPDNFQSRRPNTSFCFLDIRSPGLGDTAMYLCATSRVEGAGQPQHFGDGTRLSIL.

This clonotype showed up just a few times. The chain uses TRBV27 and TRBJ1-2, with D perhaps matching TRBD1 (6 bases). V lost 5 bases and J 13 bases, leaving 17 bases between the germline ends. Looked up from germline, CDR1 is MNHEY and CDR2 is SMNVEV (reference sequence). The CDR3 extends over 12 amino acids. CDR3 bases: TGTGCCAGCAGTGGGGGGGGGCTGACATTCACCTTC. Translating gives CASSGGGLTFTF.